Presented here are 9 T cell receptor beta chains from one specimen sequenced in a study of T-cell memory formation after mild COVID-19. From the 5' RACE reads, TCRdb called clonotypes with MiXCR, one entry per CDR3 protein. Among around 370,000 distinct CDR3 sequences listed, roughly 20% were seen once. Material: PBMCs or a T cell subset sorted from them (not recorded which). These receptors came from an adult woman who had mild COVID-19 (a few samples of this study predate the infection). Cell type and time point are not known.

This clonotype was recorded at least ten times. The chain employs TRBV11-2 and TRBJ2-1, with D hard to call. The CDR3 is 15 amino acids. CDR1 is SGHAT and CDR2 is FQNNGV in the germline V gene. V lost 5 bases to trimming and J lost 4 bases, with 15 bases between them. The chain's CDR3 is CASSPVPSPYNEQFF. DNA of the CDR3: TGTGCCAGCAGCCCCGTCCCATCCCCATACAATGAGCAGTTCTTC.

CDR3 amino acids: CASSQIPPQSNEQFF. The CDR3 DNA reads as TGTGCCAGCAGCCAGATCCCCCCTCAATCCAATGAGCAGTTCTTC. The chain has TRBV6-6 and TRBJ2-1; D unclear. V lost 6 bases, J lost 6 bases, and 18 bases lay in between. The length of the CDR3 is 15 residues. The germline CDR1 and CDR2 sequences are MNHNY and SVGAGI (reference sequence).

The chain has TRBV27 and TRBJ2-3, with 7 bases fitting TRBD2. This CDR3 has 14 residues. The V and J ends lost 1 base and 4 bases, in that order; junction bases with no gene match: 2. Germline assignment: CDR1 MNHEY and CDR2 SMNVEV (reference sequence). As DNA, the CDR3 is TGTGCCAGCAGTTTATTCCTAGCGGCAGATACGCAGTATTTT. This encodes CASSLFLAADTQYF.

The chain employs TRBV24-1 and TRBJ2-1; no clear D. Looked up from germline, CDR1 is KGHDR and CDR2 is SFDVKD. V lost 4 bases and J 12 bases, leaving 12 bases between the germline ends. This CDR3 spans 12 amino acids. The chain's CDR3 is CATSEESRRQFF. The CDR3 bases are TGTGCCACCAGTGAGGAGTCTCGTCGGCAGTTCTTC.

This clonotype showed up just a few times. The chain is built from TRBV24-1 and TRBJ2-3; D gene ambiguous. Germline CDR1 and CDR2: KGHDR and SFDVKD. This CDR3 region has 13 residues. V was cut by 9 bases and J by 0 bases, with 9 bases left in between. CDR3 protein: CATAASSTDTQYF. As DNA, the CDR3 is TGTGCCACCGCCGCGTCTAGCACAGATACGCAGTATTTT.

This clonotype was recorded only once. The chain employs TRBV7-9 and TRBJ2-7; D is perhaps TRBD2 (6 bases). Deletions cut 2 bases from V and 3 bases from J, with 14 bases between. The CDR3 spans 15 residues. The germline V gene encodes CDR1 SEHNR and CDR2 FQNEAQ (reference sequence). The CDR3, as DNA: TGTGCCAGCAGCTTACAGGAGACTAGTTACTACGAGCAGTACTTC. Protein: CASSLQETSYYEQYF.

The chain employs TRBV5-5 and TRBJ1-4; D uncertain. Trimming stripped 1 base from V and 3 bases from J, with 10 bases between. Germline CDR1 reads SGHKS; CDR2 reads YYEKEE (reference sequence). This CDR3 comprises 15 residues. The CDR3 here is CASSLKGRSNEKLFF. The CDR3 nucleotides read TGTGCCAGCAGCTTGAAAGGCAGGTCTAATGAAAAACTGTTTTTT.

The rearrangement uses TRBV20-1 and TRBJ2-4; 10 bases match TRBD1. The V and J ends lost 0 bases and 6 bases, in that order; junction bases with no gene match: 8. Germline lookup yields CDR1 DFQATT and CDR2 SNEGSKA (reference sequence). The CDR3 covers 16 residues. CDR3 DNA sequence: TGCAGTGCTAGAGATCGGCGACAGGGGGCTGGAAACATTCAGTACTTC. Translation: CSARDRRQGAGNIQYF.

The chain links TRBV7-9 to TRBJ2-7; D not resolved. CDR3 size: 16 residues. Germline-derived CDR1 and CDR2 are SEHNR and FQNEAQ (reference sequence). V lost 2 bases and J lost 0, with 14 bases in between. CDR3 protein: CASSLRDSSPSYEQYF. CDR3 sequence (DNA): TGTGCCAGCAGCTTACGAGACTCGAGCCCCTCCTACGAGCAGTACTTC.